The 3 T cell receptor beta chains presented below share a single source sample, sequenced in a study of cytomegalovirus exposure and HLA in healthy donors. Amplification used 60 Vbeta primers and 13 Jbeta primers. Measured with immunoSEQ multiplex PCR; TCRdb has only the in-frame clones, and not every one. The repertoire holds roughly 98,000 clones, about four fifths seen once, with approximately 3% in the top ten. Sequencing used PBMCs. The receptors here all came from a female donor in good health and CMV-seropositive.

The chain combines TRBV21-1 with TRBJ2-5; TRBD1 was called by the table and not checked on the DNA. TRBV21-1 is marked as a pseudogene. CDR3 length equals 16 residues. CDR3 sequence reads: CASRTCPDRKQETQYF. CDR3 bases: TGTGCCAGCCGAACCTGCCCGGACAGGAAACAAGAGACCCAGTACTTC.

The genes are TRBV11-3 and TRBJ2-1, with 9 bases lining up with TRBD1. With V trimmed by 5 bases and J by 2 bases, 4 bases remained unmatched. The germline V gene encodes CDR1 SGHNT and CDR2 YENEEA. The CDR3 contains 15 residues. The CDR3 DNA follows: TGTGCCAGCAGCCAAAGACAGGGGGCCTACAATGAGCAGTTCTTC. Translation: CASSQRQGAYNEQFF.

This chain links TRBV5-6 with TRBJ2-2; 9 positions match TRBD1. Germline V gene data show CDR1 as SGHDT and CDR2 as YYEEEE. J lost 1 base, V lost 4 bases, and 5 bases had no gene match. CDR3 length equals 16 residues. CDR3 sequence (DNA): TGTGCCAGCAGCCGATTGGGACAGGGGAACACCGGGGAGCTGTTTTTT. This codes for CASSRLGQGNTGELFF.